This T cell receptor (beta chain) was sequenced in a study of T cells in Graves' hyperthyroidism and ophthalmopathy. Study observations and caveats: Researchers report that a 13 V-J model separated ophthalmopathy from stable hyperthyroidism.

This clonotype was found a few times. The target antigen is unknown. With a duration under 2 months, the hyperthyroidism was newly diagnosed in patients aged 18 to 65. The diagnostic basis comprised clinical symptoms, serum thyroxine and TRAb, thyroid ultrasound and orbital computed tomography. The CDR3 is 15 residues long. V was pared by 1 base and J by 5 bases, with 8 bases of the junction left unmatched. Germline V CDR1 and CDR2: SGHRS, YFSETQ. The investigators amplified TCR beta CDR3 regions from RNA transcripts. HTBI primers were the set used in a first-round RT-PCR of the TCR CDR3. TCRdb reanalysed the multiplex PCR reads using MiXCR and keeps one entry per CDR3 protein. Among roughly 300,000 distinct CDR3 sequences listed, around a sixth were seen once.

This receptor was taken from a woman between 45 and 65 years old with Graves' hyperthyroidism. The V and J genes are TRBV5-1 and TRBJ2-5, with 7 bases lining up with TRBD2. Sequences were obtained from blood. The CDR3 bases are TGCGCCAGCAGCTTGACTGTCGGGACTACGGAGACCCAGTACTTC. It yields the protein CASSLTVGTTETQYF.